Following are 9 T cell receptor beta chains from one sample sequenced in a study of radiotherapy plus CTLA-4 blockade in lung cancer. Using immunoSEQ multiplex PCR, the repertoire was profiled, and TCRdb retains in-frame clones only, with some absent. The table lists some 90,000 clones, roughly 86% of them singletons. The sequencing used peripheral blood, collected from a patient treated with radiotherapy plus ipilimumab. The receptors were gathered from a human donor with non-small cell lung cancer who had a partial response to radiotherapy plus ipilimumab.

The chain combines TRBV27 with TRBJ2-1, with 10 nucleotides matching TRBD2. The V segment lost 6 bases and the J segment 8 bases; nucleotides outside the gene matches: 4. In germline, CDR1 is MNHEY, CDR2 SMNVEV (reference sequence). This CDR3 is 13 amino acids long. The CDR3 here is CASSIAGGYEQFF. DNA of the CDR3: TGTGCCAGCAGCATAGCGGGAGGCTATGAGCAGTTCTTC.

The chain links TRBV6-5 to TRBJ2-1; D perhaps matches TRBD2 (5 bases). The CDR3 spans 15 residues. Germline values: CDR1 MNHEY, CDR2 SVGAGI. V dropped 4 bases and J dropped 3 bases, with 13 bases sitting between them. The CDR3 sequence: CASSSQSGSYNEQFF. For the CDR3, the DNA is TGTGCCAGCAGTTCTCAAAGCGGCAGCTACAATGAGCAGTTCTTC.

This sequence joins TRBV6-6 and TRBJ2-7, with 7 nucleotides matching TRBD2. J gave up 2 bases and V 5 bases, and 6 bases lay outside the gene matches. The CDR3 covers 14 residues. CDR1 is MNHNY and CDR2 is SVGAGI in the germline V gene (reference sequence). This CDR3 is CASSETSITYEQYV. Here the CDR3 DNA reads TGTGCCAGCAGTGAGACTAGCATCACCTACGAGCAGTACGTC.

The V and J genes are TRBV4-1 and TRBJ2-5, with D unclear. In germline, CDR1 is MGHRA, CDR2 YSYEKL. Deletions cut 1 base from V and 1 base from J, with 4 bases between. The CDR3 length is 13 residues. CDR3 coding DNA: TGCGCCAGCAGCCAAGGAGTCCAAGAGACCCAGTACTTC. It specifies CASSQGVQETQYF.

This clone showed up just once. The chain has TRBV28 and TRBJ1-1; no definite D call. Germline V gene data show CDR1 as MDHEN and CDR2 as SYDVKM. V lost 3 bases, J lost 4 bases, and 12 bases lay in between. The CDR3 sequence is 14 residues long. The CDR3 nucleotides read TGTGCCAGCAGTTTCTTCAAGGGAGTCACTGAAGCTTTCTTT. The encoded protein is CASSFFKGVTEAFF.

The rearrangement uses TRBV6-5 and TRBJ2-4; TRBD2 aligns across 7 bases. Germline V CDR1 and CDR2: MNHEY, SVGAGI. The CDR3 has 14 residues. Losses at the gene ends were 10 bases for V and 0 bases for J; bases not matched to a gene: 6. The chain's CDR3 is CAMRETLAKNIQYF. The CDR3 DNA follows: TGTGCCATGCGGGAGACCCTAGCCAAAAACATTCAGTACTTC.

CDR3 nucleotides: TGTGCCAGCAGTTTTCTCTACTCCGGAGGTCCCAATTATGGCTACACCTTC. Translation: CASSFLYSGGPNYGYTF. This rearrangement joins TRBV28 to TRBJ1-2; no clear D. Germline V CDR1 and CDR2: MDHEN, SYDVKM. V lost 3 bases, J lost 5 bases, and 22 bases lay in between. This CDR3 region has 17 residues.

The rearrangement joins TRBV6-5 to TRBJ2-7, with D perhaps matching TRBD1 (7 bases). The germline CDR1 and CDR2 sequences are MNHEY and SVGAGI. Trimming stripped 6 bases from V and 0 bases from J, with 12 bases between. CDR3 size: 14 residues. CDR3 DNA: TGTGCCAGCAGGGGGGGACAGAGCTCCTACGAGCAGTACGTC. It is translated as CASRGGQSSYEQYV.

This chain links TRBV5-1 with TRBJ2-1, with D perhaps matching TRBD2 (6 bases). Per the germline V gene, CDR1 is SGHRS and CDR2 is YFSETQ. The CDR3 length is 14 residues. Trimming removed 5 bases from V and 5 bases from J, with 14 bases in between. The chain's CDR3 is CASSDTGADNEQFF. In nucleotides, the CDR3 is TGCGCCAGCAGTGATACGGGAGCGGACAATGAGCAGTTCTTC.